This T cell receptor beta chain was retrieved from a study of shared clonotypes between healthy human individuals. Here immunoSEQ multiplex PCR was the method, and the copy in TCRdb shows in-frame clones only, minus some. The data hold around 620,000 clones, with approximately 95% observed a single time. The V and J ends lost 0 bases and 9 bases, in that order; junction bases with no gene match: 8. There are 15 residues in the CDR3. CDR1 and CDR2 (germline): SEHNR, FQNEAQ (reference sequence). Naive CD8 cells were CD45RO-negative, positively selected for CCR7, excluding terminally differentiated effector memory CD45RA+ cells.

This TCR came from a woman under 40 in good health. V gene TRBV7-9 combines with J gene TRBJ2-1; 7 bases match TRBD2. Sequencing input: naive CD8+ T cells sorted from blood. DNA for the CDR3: TGTGCCAGCAGCTTAGCCCCTAGACTAGCAGGTGAGCAGTTCTTC. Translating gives CASSLAPRLAGEQFF.